This TCR beta chain appears in the sequencing data of a study of cytomegalovirus exposure and HLA in healthy donors. Whole-study findings and limits: Reports showed the classifier diagnosing cytomegalovirus status with high specificity and sensitivity. Later analysis placed DRB1 highest and HLA-C lowest in TCR association rates, which differed by HLA locus.

The PCR made use of 60 Vbeta and 13 Jbeta primers. Sequenced by immunoSEQ multiplex PCR; TCRdb stores in-frame clones only, minus some. Among about 160,000 clones listed, about 80% were seen once. Remarks on this clone: What it binds is not known.

The sequencing sample was made of PBMCs. The source is a woman in her 50s in good health and CMV-seropositive.

The DNA for the CDR3 is TGTGCCAGCAGCTTAGGGAAGACGGAGGGCTACACCTTC. Residues: CASSLGKTEGYTF. The chain employs TRBV11-2 and TRBJ1-2; D gene unclear. Per the germline V gene, CDR1 is SGHAT and CDR2 is FQNNGV. V dropped 1 base and J dropped 8 bases, with 11 bases sitting between them. CDR3 length: 13 amino acids.